This record looks at one T cell receptor beta chain sequence and its context. This sample stems from a study of T cells in Graves' hyperthyroidism and ophthalmopathy. The CDR3 totals 14 residues. Germline CDR1 MDHEN, CDR2 SYDVKM. Deletions cut 8 bases from V and 0 bases from J, with 11 bases between. The study included ophthalmopathy patients with Clinical Activity Score at least 3, NOSPECS grade at least 4 and duration under 3 months. The TCR beta CDR3 regions underwent amplification using RNA transcripts as the source. With the HTBI primer set, the TCR CDR3 went through a first round of RT-PCR. TCRdb re-called the multiplex PCR reads through MiXCR, storing one row per CDR3 protein. The sample includes about 640,000 distinct CDR3 sequences, around 20% of them seen just once.

Sequenced input: blood. The source is a man in his thirties or forties with Graves' ophthalmopathy. This chain connects TRBV28 to TRBJ1-3; no clear D. CDR3 amino acids: CASGRRPSGNTIYF. For the CDR3, the DNA is TGTGCCAGCGGGCGGCGGCCCTCTGGAAACACCATATATTTT.